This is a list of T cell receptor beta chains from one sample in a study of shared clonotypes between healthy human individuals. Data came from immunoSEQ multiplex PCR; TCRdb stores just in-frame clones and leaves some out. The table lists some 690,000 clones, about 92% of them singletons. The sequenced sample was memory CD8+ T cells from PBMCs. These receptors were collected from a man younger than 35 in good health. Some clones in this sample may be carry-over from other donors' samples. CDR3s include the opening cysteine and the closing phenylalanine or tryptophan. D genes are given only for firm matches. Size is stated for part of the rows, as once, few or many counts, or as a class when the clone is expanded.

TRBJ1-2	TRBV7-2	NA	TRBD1	CASSLAGTGNGYTF	TGTGCCAGCAGCTTAGCCGGGACAGGGAATGGCTACACCTTC
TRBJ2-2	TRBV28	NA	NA	CASSLDTGELFF	TGTGCCAGCAGTTTAGATACCGGGGAGCTGTTTTTT
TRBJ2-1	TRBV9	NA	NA	CASSAQGPLEWNEQFF	TGTGCCAGCAGCGCCCAGGGACCCCTCGAGTGGAATGAGCAGTTCTTC
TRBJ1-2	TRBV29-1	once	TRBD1	CSDRGVGGYTF	TGCAGCGACAGGGGGGTAGGAGGCTACACCTTC
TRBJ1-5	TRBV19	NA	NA	CASRGVGGARDQPQHF	TGTGCCAGTAGGGGAGTAGGAGGGGCGCGCGATCAGCCCCAGCATTTT
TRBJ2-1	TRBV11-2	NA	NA	CASSSDREQFF	TGTGCCAGCAGTAGCGATAGGGAGCAGTTCTTC
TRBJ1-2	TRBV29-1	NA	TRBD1	CSVESGQGLGYTF	TGCAGCGTTGAATCAGGACAGGGGCTTGGCTACACCTTC
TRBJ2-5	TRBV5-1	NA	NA	CASSFSRPQETQYF	TGCGCCAGCAGCTTTAGCAGGCCCCAAGAGACCCAGTACTTC
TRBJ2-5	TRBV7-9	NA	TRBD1	CASTSRQGVREETQYF	TGTGCCAGCACCTCCCGACAGGGGGTGAGAGAAGAGACCCAGTACTTC
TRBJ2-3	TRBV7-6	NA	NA	CASSLVAGTDTQYF	TGTGCCAGCAGCTTAGTGGCGGGCACAGATACGCAGTATTTT
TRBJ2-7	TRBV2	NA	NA	CASNRGGTYEQYF	TGTGCCAGCAATCGGGGCGGAACCTACGAGCAGTACTTC
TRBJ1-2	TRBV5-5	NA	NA	CASSGGNYGYTF	TGTGCCAGCAGCGGCGGAAACTATGGCTACACCTTC
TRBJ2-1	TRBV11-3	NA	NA	CASSPPDREGNNEQFF	TGTGCCAGCAGTCCTCCGGACCGTGAGGGGAACAATGAGCAGTTCTTC
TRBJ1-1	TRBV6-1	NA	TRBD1	CASEPQGVITEAFF	TGTGCCAGCGAGCCACAGGGGGTAATCACTGAAGCTTTCTTT
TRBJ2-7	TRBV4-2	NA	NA	CASSQEVQGMDEQYF	TGTGCCAGCAGCCAAGAGGTCCAGGGGATGGACGAGCAGTACTTC
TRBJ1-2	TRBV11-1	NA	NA	CASSAGLHYGYTF	TGTGCCAGCAGCGCAGGGTTACACTATGGCTACACCTTC